A single T cell receptor (beta chain) is shown here with its context. The data were obtained in a study of blood T cell repertoires in COVID-19. At the level of the study: Whether acute or convalescent, the COVID-19 samples came from the United States, Italy and Spain. Sources were T cells, B-cell-depleted T cells, or PBMCs; the material itself was cDNA or gDNA.

In the original processing: Estimation of nucleated cell counts relied on the amplification of reference gene primers. Sequenced by immunoSEQ multiplex PCR; TCRdb stores in-frame clones only, minus some. V and J calls and clone size are those listed in that table; D and trimming were worked out from the DNA. The sample consists of hundreds of thousands of clones, 75% to 90% of them appearing once. The trim removed 6 bases at V and 4 bases at J, leaving 11 bases unmatched. CDR1 is MNHEY, CDR2 SVGAGI, per germline. CDR3 length: 15 residues. This TCR was sampled from a woman in her twenties or thirties who had recovered from COVID-19. The J gene is TRBJ2-5, the V gene TRBV6-5; 7 bases align to TRBD2. Sequenced: peripheral blood. In DNA form, the CDR3 reads TGTGCCAGCAGGGCCGGGGTCGGCGGGGGAGAGACCCAGTACTTC. It is translated as CASRAGVGGGETQYF.